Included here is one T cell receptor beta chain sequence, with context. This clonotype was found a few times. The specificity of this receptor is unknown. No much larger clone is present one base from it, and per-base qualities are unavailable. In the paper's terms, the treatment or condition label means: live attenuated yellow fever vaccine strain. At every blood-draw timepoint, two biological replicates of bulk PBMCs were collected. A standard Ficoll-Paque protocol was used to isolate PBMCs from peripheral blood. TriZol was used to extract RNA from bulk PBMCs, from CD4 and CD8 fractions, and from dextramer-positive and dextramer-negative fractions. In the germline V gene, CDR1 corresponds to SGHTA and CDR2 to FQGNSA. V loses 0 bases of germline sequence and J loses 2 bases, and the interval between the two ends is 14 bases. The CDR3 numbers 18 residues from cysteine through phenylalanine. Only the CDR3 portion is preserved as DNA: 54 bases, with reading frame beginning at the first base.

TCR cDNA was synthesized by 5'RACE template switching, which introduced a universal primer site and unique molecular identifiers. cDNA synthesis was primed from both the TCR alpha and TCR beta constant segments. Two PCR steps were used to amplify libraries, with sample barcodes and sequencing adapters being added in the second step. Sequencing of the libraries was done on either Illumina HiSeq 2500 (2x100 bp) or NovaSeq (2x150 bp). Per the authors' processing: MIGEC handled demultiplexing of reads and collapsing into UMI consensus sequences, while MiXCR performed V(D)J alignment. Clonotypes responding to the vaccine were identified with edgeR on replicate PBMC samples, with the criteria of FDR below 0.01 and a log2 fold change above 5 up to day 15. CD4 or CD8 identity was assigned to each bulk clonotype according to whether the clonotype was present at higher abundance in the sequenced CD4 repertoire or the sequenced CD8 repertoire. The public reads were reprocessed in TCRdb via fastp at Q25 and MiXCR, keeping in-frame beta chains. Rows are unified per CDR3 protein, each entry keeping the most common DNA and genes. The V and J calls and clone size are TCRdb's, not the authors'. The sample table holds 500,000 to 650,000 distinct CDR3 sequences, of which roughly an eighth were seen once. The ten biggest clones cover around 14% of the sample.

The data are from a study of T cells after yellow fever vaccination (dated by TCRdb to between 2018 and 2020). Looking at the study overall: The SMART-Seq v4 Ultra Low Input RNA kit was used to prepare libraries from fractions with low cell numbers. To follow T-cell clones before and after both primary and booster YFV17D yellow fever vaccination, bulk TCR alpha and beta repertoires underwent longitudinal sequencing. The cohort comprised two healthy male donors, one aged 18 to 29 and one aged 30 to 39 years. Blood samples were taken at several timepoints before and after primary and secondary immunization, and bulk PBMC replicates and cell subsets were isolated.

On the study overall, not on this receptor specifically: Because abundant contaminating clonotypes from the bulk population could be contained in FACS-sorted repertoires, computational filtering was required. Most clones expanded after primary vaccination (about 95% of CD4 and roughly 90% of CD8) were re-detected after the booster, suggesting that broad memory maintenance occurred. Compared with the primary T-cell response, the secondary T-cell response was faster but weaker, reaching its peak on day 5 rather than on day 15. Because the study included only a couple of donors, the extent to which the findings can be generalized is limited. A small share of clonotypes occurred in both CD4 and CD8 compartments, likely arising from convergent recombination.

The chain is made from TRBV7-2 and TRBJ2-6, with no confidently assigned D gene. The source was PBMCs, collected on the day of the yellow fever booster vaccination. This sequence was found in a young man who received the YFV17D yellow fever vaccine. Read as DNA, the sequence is TGTGCCAGCAGCTTAGCGGCTAGTAACGCCCCTGGGGCCAACGTCCTGACTTTC. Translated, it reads CASSLAASNAPGANVLTF. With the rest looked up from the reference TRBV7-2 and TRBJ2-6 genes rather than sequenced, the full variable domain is GAGVSQSPSNKVTEKGKDVELRCDPISGHTALYWYRQSLGQGLEFLIYFQGNSAPDKSGLPSDRFSAERTGGSVSTLTIQRTQQEDSAVYLCASSLAASNAPGANVLTFGAGSRLTVL.